The 27 T cell receptor beta chains given below trace back to one sample, sequenced in a study of metastatic and nonmetastatic thyroid tumors. All patients reached thyroid surgery having received no treatment beforehand. TCRdb used MiXCR to call clones anew from the PCR reads. The sample has some 28,000 clones; roughly a quarter are singletons. The sample was blood. These receptors were taken from a female donor with papillary thyroid cancer or a benign thyroid nodule (not recorded which). Some clones in this sample may be carry-over from other donors' samples.

In this sample, this clone turned up many times. Other nucleotide sequences in the sample specify the same CDR3. The V gene is TRBV29-1, the J gene TRBJ2-5; 7 bases align to TRBD1. With 7 bases clipped from V and 2 bases from J, the junction kept 13 bases outside the gene matches. The CDR3 runs to 15 residues. CDR1 is SQVTM, CDR2 ANQGSEA, per germline. In nucleotides, the CDR3 is TGCAGCGGGGCCCGACAGGGCAGTCCTCAAGAGACCCAGTACTTC. Encoded protein: CSGARQGSPQETQYF.

At least ten counts were recorded for this clone. The J gene is TRBJ1-1, the V gene TRBV12-3 or TRBV12-4, with D unclear. CDR3 size: 12 residues. Deletions cut 6 bases from V and 5 bases from J, with 10 bases between. CDR3 sequence: CASSLFMTEAFF. DNA of the CDR3: TGTGCCAGCAGCCTTTTCATGACTGAAGCTTTCTTT.

This clone has a count of ten or more. Other DNA sequences of this sample code for an identical CDR3. The chain combines TRBV19 with TRBJ2-5; 10 positions match TRBD1. Germline V gives CDR1 LNHDA, CDR2 SQIVND (reference sequence). The CDR3 length is 16 residues. Losses at the gene ends were 4 bases for V and 5 bases for J; bases not matched to a gene: 10. In DNA, the CDR3 is TGTGCCAGTAGTAAGGGACAGGGGAAAGGGTCGGAGACCCAGTACTTC. The encoded protein is CASSKGQGKGSETQYF.

The V call is TRBV6-1, the J call TRBJ1-2, with D perhaps TRBD1 (6 bases). The V end was cut by 7 bases, the J end by 8 bases, with 20 bases between. The CDR3 sequence is 14 residues long. The germline V gene encodes CDR1 MNHNS and CDR2 SASEGT. CDR3 protein: CASTPSLQGFGYTF. CDR3 bases: TGTGCCAGCACCCCGTCCTTACAGGGCTTCGGCTACACCTTC.

This clone was seen ten or more times. The J gene is TRBJ2-5, the V gene TRBV5-1, with TRBD2 matching over 11 bases. The CDR3 sequence is 15 residues long. The trim removed 5 bases at V and 2 bases at J, leaving 5 bases unmatched. The germline gives CDR1 SGHRS, CDR2 YFSETQ. The CDR3 reads CASRWTSGFQETQYF. The CDR3, as DNA: TGCGCCAGCAGATGGACTAGCGGGTTTCAAGAGACCCAGTACTTC.

This clone was counted at least ten times. CDR3 loop: CASSEYGGTDTQYF. Written as DNA, the CDR3 is TGTGCCAGCAGTGAATATGGGGGCACAGATACGCAGTATTTT. The V call is TRBV2, the J call TRBJ2-3; no firm D call. The germline V gene encodes CDR1 SNHLY and CDR2 FYNNEI. The V gene lost 2 bases and the J gene lost 1 base, with 7 bases spanning the gap. The CDR3 is 14 amino acids. Looking up the rest from reference TRBV2 and TRBJ2-3 gives the full variable domain: EPEVTQTPSHQVTQMGQEVILRCVPISNHLYFYWYRQILGQKVEFLVSFYNNEISEKSEIFDDQFSVERPDGSNFTLKIRSTKLEDSAMYFCASSEYGGTDTQYFGPGTRLTVL.

This clone is labeled medium-sized. V usage is TRBV6-1 and J usage is TRBJ2-7, with TRBD2 matching 11 bases. Trimming cost V 10 bases and J 2 bases; bases outside gene matches: 7. The germline V gene has CDR1 MNHNS and CDR2 SASEGT. This CDR3 has 14 amino acids. Here the CDR3 reads CATSDSGRAYEQYF. The CDR3 coding sequence is TGTGCCACCTCAGATAGCGGGAGGGCCTACGAGCAGTACTTC.

This clone has ten or more counts. The chain joins TRBV7-2 to TRBJ2-2; no firm D call. This CDR3 comprises 15 residues. Germline-derived CDR1 and CDR2 are SGHTA and FQGNSA. Trimming took 4 bases from V and 5 from J, leaving 14 bases between them. The CDR3 region is CASSSRPVGTGELFF. The CDR3 DNA follows: TGTGCCAGCAGCTCCAGGCCAGTGGGGACCGGGGAGCTGTTTTTT. The full variable domain, its missing parts supplied by reference TRBV7-2 and TRBJ2-2, is GAGVSQSPSNKVTEKGKDVELRCDPISGHTALYWYRQSLGQGLEFLIYFQGNSAPDKSGLPSDRFSAERTGGSVSTLTIQRTQQEDSAVYLCASSSRPVGTGELFFGEGSRLTVL.

This clone is judged medium-sized (0.01 to 0.1%). This chain connects TRBV6-1 to TRBJ2-2, with a possible D match to TRBD1 (6 bases). The CDR3 runs to 15 residues. Trimming took 5 bases from V and 0 from J, leaving 10 bases between them. Per the germline V gene, CDR1 is MNHNS and CDR2 is SASEGT. The CDR3, as DNA: TGTGCCAGCAGTCCCGACAGGACGAACACCGGGGAGCTGTTTTTT. Protein sequence: CASSPDRTNTGELFF.

CDR3 DNA sequence: TGCGCCAGCAGCTTGGATGGACATGTTGGCACCGGGGAGCTGTTTTTT. Its translation is CASSLDGHVGTGELFF. V gene TRBV5-1 combines with J gene TRBJ2-2; tentatively, D is TRBD1 (5 bases). V was pared by 0 bases and J by 4 bases, with 13 bases between. Germline V gene lookup returns CDR1 SGHRS and CDR2 YFSETQ. The CDR3 totals 16 residues.

This clone was found many times. The chain uses TRBV4-1 and TRBJ1-1; D perhaps matches TRBD1 (5 bases). The CDR3 runs 13 residues. Germline V gene sequence: CDR1 MGHRA, CDR2 YSYEKL. Trimming removed 4 bases at V and 9 bases at J, with 15 bases between. The CDR3 coding sequence is TGCGCCAGCAGCCCCCATGGGGCGTTACAAGCTTTCTTT. It is translated as CASSPHGALQAFF.

The sample holds a few counts of this clone. Being one base from a much bigger clone, this may be a read error. The chain joins TRBV9 to TRBJ2-1; possibly TRBD1 or TRBD2 for D (6 bases each). Germline CDR1 SGDLS, CDR2 YYNGEE. CDR3 size: 15 residues. CDR3: CASSASIGGYNEQSF. The CDR3 nucleotides read TGTGCCAGCAGCGCATCTATCGGGGGCTACAATGAGCAGTCCTTC.

This clone showed up many times. The genes are TRBV10-3 and TRBJ2-1, with TRBD2 matching over 11 bases. Looked up from germline, CDR1 is ENHRY and CDR2 is SYGVKD. The length of the CDR3 is 20 residues. V gave up 3 bases and J gave up 0 bases; unmatched junction bases: 13. This CDR3 reads CAISDRGTSGQHSSYNEQFF. The CDR3 DNA reads TGTGCCATCAGTGACCGCGGGACTAGCGGTCAACACAGCTCCTACAATGAGCAGTTCTTC.

This clone was seen at least ten times. This sequence may be a read error, since a much larger clone differs from it by one base. The same CDR3 also results from other DNA sequences found in this sample. The genes are TRBV25-1 and TRBJ1-3, with 7 bases matching TRBD1. Per germline, CDR1 MGHDK and CDR2 SYGVNS. CDR3 length: 17 amino acids. For the CDR3, the DNA is TGTGCCAGCAGTGATCTCTCCAGAGGGGGCACTGGAAGCACCATATATTTT. Translation gives CASSDLSRGGTGSTIYF.

The V and J genes are TRBV10-3 and TRBJ1-2, with TRBD1 identical over 7 bases. The CDR3 contains 16 residues. Trimming took 4 bases from V and 5 from J; bases not matched to a gene: 13. Germline V gene sequence: CDR1 ENHRY, CDR2 SYGVKD. The CDR3 region has the DNA TGTGCCATCAGTGGGAGGTGCGGGACAGCGATATATGGCTACACCTTC. Protein: CAISGRCGTAIYGYTF.

There are a few counts of this clone. The J gene is TRBJ1-1, the V gene TRBV15, with D possibly TRBD1 on 6 matching bases. CDR1 and CDR2 (germline): LNHNV, YYDKDF (reference sequence). V lost 1 base and J lost 4, with 13 bases in between. This CDR3 contains 15 residues. CDR3 nucleotides: TGTGCCACCAGCAGAGGCTCACAGGGAGGCACTGAAGCTTTCTTT. It yields the protein CATSRGSQGGTEAFF.

A word on this clone: At one end the junction does not follow the germline gene, possibly because of a read error. The chain carries TRBV30 and TRBJ2-5, with a possible D match to TRBD2 (5 bases). CDR1 GTSNPN and CDR2 SVGIG come from the germline V gene (reference sequence). This CDR3 is 13 amino acids long. CDR3 DNA: TGTGCCTGGAGTGCTCGAGGGATAGAGACCCAGTCCTTC. Translated, it gives CAWSARGIETQSF.

The chain has TRBV5-1 and TRBJ1-2, with D hard to call. V gave up 2 bases and J gave up 4 bases, with 9 bases separating them. In germline, CDR1 is SGHRS, CDR2 YFSETQ. CDR3 length: 13 residues. In nucleotides, the CDR3 is TGCGCCAGCAGCTTTGGCCCTAGCTATGGCTACACCTTC. Translating gives CASSFGPSYGYTF.

This clone was observed many times. The rearrangement joins TRBV7-9 to TRBJ2-7, with D perhaps matching TRBD1 or TRBD2 (5 bases each). V lost 5 bases to trimming and J lost 3 bases, with 14 bases between them. CDR1 and CDR2 (germline): SEHNR, FQNEAQ (reference sequence). The CDR3 sequence is 14 residues long. The CDR3 loop reads CASSRGGPNYEQYF. The CDR3, as DNA: TGTGCCAGCAGCCGGGGCGGGCCGAACTACGAGCAGTACTTC. The full variable domain, its missing parts supplied by reference TRBV7-9 and TRBJ2-7, is DTGVSQNPRHKITKRGQNVTFRCDPISEHNRLYWYRQTLGQGPEFLTYFQNEAQLEKSRLLSDRFSAERPKGSFSTLEIQRTEQGDSAMYLCASSRGGPNYEQYFGPGTRLTVT.

This clone was recorded many times. V usage is TRBV5-4 and J usage is TRBJ1-2; 10 bases agree with TRBD1. Germline values: CDR1 SGHNT, CDR2 YYREEE (reference sequence). The CDR3 is 15 residues long. J lost 4 bases, V lost 9 bases, and 12 bases had no gene match. The CDR3 nucleotides read TGTGCCACCACCCGGCGGGACAGGGGACCCTATGGCTACACCTTC. It codes for CATTRRDRGPYGYTF.

This clone has ten or more counts. V and J are TRBV19 and TRBJ2-7; the match to TRBD1 covers 10 bases. The ends lost 6 bases at V and 5 bases at J; junction bases unmatched: 10. This CDR3 is built from 15 residues. From germline, CDR1 is LNHDA and CDR2 SQIVND (reference sequence). The CDR3 here is CASSPDRGNLHEQYF. CDR3 bases: TGTGCCAGTAGCCCGGACAGGGGGAATCTCCACGAGCAGTACTTC.

This clone showed up just a few times. The chain joins TRBV12-3 or TRBV12-4 to TRBJ2-7; 8 bases are shared with TRBD2. V trimming: 7 bases; J trimming: 7 bases; junction bases outside the gene matches: 24. This CDR3 spans 18 amino acids. In DNA, the CDR3 is TGTGCCAGCATTCTCCACCTACCCGGGACTAGGGTTACGTATGAGCAGTACTTC. Translation: CASILHLPGTRVTYEQYF.

This clone showed up many times. The chain combines TRBV3-1 with TRBJ1-1; perhaps TRBD1 as D (5 bases). V dropped 3 bases and J dropped 12 bases, with 20 bases sitting between them. The CDR3 totals 14 residues. Germline CDR1 is LGHDT and CDR2 is YNNKEL (reference sequence). In nucleotides, the CDR3 is TGTGCCAGCAGCCACCAGGGACCTCGAACCTACTCTTTCTTT. This sequence encodes CASSHQGPRTYSFF. The full variable domain, with the rest looked up from reference TRBV3-1 and TRBJ1-1, is DTAVSQTPKYLVTQMGNDKSIKCEQNLGHDTMYWYKQDSKKFLKIMFSYNNKELIINETVPNRFSPKSPDKAHLNLHINSLELGDSAVYFCASSHQGPRTYSFFGQGTRLTVV.

This clone was counted many times. The chain couples TRBV9 to TRBJ1-1, with D tentatively TRBD1 (5 bases). The V gene's germline CDR1 is SGDLS and CDR2 YYNGEE. The V end lost 7 bases, the J end lost 0 bases, and 7 bases lay between the germline ends. This CDR3 is built from 12 residues. The CDR3: CASGGLNTEAFF. The CDR3 bases are TGTGCCAGCGGGGGACTGAACACTGAAGCTTTCTTT. Supplemented by reference TRBV9 and TRBJ1-1, the full variable domain reads DSGVTQTPKHLITATGQRVTLRCSPRSGDLSVYWYQQSLDQGLQFLIQYYNGEERAKGNILERFSAQQFPDLHSELNLSSLELGDSALYFCASGGLNTEAFFGQGTRLTVV.

DNA of the CDR3: TGTGCCAGCAGCGTGACTTCCTACGAGCAGTACTTC. Translating gives CASSVTSYEQYF. This chain joins TRBV9 and TRBJ2-7; D remains ambiguous. Trimming took off 2 bases at V and 1 base at J, with 4 bases between the two ends. CDR1 is SGDLS and CDR2 is YYNGEE in the germline V gene. The CDR3 is made up of 12 amino acids.

This clone was detected only a few times. A read error may explain this, as a much larger clone is one base away. The rearrangement uses TRBV12-3 or TRBV12-4 and TRBJ1-1, with D unclear. This CDR3 region has 13 residues. Trimming pared 9 bases from V and 4 bases from J, leaving 15 bases between. This CDR3 is CASQYGLSTEAFF. The CDR3 bases are TGTGCCAGTCAGTACGGTTTGAGCACTGAAGCTTTCTTT.

This clone was seen at least ten times. This may be a read error, as it is one base from a much larger clone. Other DNA sequences from this sample encode an identical CDR3 as well. The V call is TRBV28, the J call TRBJ2-7, with D maybe TRBD2 (6 bases). The CDR3 totals 11 residues. CDR1 MDHEN and CDR2 SYDVKM come from the germline V gene. DNA of the CDR3: TGCGCCAGCGGGTACGGGTACGAGCAGTACTTC. It codes for CASGYGYEQYF. Looking up the rest from reference TRBV28 and TRBJ2-7 gives the full variable domain: DVKVTQSSRYLVKRTGEKVFLECVQDMDHENMFWYRQDPGLGLRLIYFSYDVKMKEKGDIPEGYSVSREKKERFSLILESASTNQTSMYLCASGYGYEQYFGPGTRLTVT.